The sequence of this T cell receptor (beta chain) was determined in a study of shared clonotypes between healthy human individuals. Study outcomes and limitations: In having few donors, the study represented limited genetic and exposure-history diversity.

CDR3 length equals 13 residues. Germline CDR1 ENHRY, CDR2 SYGVKD. Trimming cost V 9 bases and J 4 bases; bases outside gene matches: 5. The authors split each subset's genomic DNA evenly across several immunoSEQ plates. TCRdb's copy holds only in-frame clones and misses some; the assay was immunoSEQ multiplex PCR. The profile shows some 1 million clones, about 76% of them singletons. Concerning this clone itself: Its antigen remains unknown.

J is TRBJ2-3 and V is TRBV10-3; the match to TRBD1 covers 9 bases. The receptor was derived from a man between 18 and 29 years old in good health. The specimen was memory CD4+ T cells sorted from blood. The subset is: CD45RA-negative fraction. The CDR3 DNA sequence: TGTGCCATTCGAACAGGGGGCCCAGATACGCAGTATTTT. Translated: CAIRTGGPDTQYF.